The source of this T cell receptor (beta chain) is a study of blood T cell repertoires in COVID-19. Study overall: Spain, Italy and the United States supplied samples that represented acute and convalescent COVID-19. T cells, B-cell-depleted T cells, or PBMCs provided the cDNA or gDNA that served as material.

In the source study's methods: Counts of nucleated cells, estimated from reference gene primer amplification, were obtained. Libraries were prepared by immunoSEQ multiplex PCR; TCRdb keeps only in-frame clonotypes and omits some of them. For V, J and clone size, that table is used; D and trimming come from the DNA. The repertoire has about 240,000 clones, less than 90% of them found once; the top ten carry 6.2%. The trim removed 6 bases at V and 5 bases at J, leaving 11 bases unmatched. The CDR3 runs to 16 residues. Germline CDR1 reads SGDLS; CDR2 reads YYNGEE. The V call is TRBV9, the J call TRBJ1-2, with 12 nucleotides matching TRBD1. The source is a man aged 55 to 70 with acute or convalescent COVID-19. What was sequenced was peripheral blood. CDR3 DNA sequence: TGTGCCAGCACTCCACTGGGGACAGGGGGCTCATATGGCTACACCTTC. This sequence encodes CASTPLGTGGSYGYTF.